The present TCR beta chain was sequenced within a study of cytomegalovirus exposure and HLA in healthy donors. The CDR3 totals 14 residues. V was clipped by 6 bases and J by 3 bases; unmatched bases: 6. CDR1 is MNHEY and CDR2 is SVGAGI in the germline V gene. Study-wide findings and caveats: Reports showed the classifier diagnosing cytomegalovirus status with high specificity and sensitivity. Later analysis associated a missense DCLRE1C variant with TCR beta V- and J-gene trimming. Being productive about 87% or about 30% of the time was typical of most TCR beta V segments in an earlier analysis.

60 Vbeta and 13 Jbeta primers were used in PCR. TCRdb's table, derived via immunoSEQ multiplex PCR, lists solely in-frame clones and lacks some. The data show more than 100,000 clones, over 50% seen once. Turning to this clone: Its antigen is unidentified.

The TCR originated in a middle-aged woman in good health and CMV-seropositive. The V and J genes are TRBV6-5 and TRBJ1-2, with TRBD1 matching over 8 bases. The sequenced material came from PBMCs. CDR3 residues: CASRGPGQDYGYTF. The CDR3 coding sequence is TGTGCCAGCAGGGGACCGGGACAGGACTATGGCTACACCTTC.